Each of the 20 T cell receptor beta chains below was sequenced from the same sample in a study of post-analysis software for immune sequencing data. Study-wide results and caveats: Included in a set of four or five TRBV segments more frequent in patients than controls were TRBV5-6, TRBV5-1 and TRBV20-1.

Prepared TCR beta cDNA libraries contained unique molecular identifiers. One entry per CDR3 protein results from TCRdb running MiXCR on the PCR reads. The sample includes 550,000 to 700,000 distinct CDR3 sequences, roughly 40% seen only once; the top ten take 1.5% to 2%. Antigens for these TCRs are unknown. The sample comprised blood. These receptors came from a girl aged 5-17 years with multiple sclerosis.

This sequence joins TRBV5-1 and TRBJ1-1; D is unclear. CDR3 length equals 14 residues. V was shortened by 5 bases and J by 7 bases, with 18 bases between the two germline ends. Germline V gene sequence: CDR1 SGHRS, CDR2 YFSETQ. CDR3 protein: CASRNGRYTDEAFF. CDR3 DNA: TGCGCCAGCAGGAACGGCAGATACACTGATGAAGCTTTCTTT.

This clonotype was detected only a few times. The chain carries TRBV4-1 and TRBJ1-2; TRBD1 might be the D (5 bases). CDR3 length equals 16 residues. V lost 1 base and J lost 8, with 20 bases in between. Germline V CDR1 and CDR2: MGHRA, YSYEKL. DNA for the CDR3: TGCGCCAGCAGCCAAGTCTCGGCCAGGGAATTCTCGGGCTACACCTTC. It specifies CASSQVSAREFSGYTF.

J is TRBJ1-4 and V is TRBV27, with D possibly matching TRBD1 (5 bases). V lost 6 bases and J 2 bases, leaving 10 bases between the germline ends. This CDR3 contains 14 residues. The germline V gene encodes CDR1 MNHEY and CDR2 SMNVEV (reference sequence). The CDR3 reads CASRDWGTNEKLFF. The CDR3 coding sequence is TGTGCCAGCAGGGACTGGGGGACTAATGAAAAACTGTTTTTT.

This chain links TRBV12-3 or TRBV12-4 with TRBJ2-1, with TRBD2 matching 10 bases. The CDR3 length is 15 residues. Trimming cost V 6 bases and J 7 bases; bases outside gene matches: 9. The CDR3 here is CASSHVAGGSNEQFF. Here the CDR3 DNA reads TGTGCCAGCAGCCACGTAGCGGGAGGTAGTAATGAGCAGTTCTTC.

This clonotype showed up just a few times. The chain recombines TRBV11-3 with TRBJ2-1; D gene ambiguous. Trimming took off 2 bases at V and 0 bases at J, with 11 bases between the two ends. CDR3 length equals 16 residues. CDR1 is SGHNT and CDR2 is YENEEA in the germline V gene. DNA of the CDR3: TGTGCCAGCAGCTTAAGGCCAAAGAGCTCCTACAATGAGCAGTTCTTC. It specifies CASSLRPKSSYNEQFF.

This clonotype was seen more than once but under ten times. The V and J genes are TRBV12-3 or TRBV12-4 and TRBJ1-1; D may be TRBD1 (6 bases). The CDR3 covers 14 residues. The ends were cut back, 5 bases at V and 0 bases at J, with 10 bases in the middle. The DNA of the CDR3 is TGTGCCAGCAGTCCGGAGGGGGTGAACACTGAAGCTTTCTTT. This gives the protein CASSPEGVNTEAFF.

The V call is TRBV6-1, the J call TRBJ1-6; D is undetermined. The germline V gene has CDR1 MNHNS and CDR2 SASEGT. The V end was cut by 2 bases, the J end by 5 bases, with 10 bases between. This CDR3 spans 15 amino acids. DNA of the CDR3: TGTGCCAGCAGTGAATTTGACGGAAATAATTCACCCCTCCACTTT. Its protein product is CASSEFDGNNSPLHF.

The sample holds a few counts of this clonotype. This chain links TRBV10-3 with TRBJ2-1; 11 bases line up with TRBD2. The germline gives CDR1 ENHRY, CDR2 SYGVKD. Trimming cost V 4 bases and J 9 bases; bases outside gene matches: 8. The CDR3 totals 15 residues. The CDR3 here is CAISATTSGNGEQFF. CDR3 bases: TGTGCCATCAGTGCTACGACTAGCGGGAACGGTGAGCAGTTCTTC.

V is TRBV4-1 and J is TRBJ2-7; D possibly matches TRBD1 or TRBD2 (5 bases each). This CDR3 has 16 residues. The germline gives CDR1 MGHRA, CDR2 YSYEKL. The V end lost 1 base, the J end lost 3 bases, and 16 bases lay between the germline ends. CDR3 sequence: CASSQVIGEPFYEQYF. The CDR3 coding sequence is TGCGCCAGCAGCCAAGTGATAGGGGAGCCCTTCTACGAGCAGTACTTC.

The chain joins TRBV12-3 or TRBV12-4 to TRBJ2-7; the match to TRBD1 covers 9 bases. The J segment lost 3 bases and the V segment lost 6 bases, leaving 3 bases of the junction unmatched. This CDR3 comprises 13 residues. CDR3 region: CASRWTGDYEQYF. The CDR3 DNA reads TGTGCCAGCAGATGGACAGGGGACTACGAGCAGTACTTC.

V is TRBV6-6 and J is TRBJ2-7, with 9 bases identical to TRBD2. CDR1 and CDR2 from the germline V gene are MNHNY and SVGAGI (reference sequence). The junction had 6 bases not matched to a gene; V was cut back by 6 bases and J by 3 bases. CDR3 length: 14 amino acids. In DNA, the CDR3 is TGTGCCAGCAGCGGACTAGCGAGAAACTACGAGCAGTACTTC. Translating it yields CASSGLARNYEQYF.

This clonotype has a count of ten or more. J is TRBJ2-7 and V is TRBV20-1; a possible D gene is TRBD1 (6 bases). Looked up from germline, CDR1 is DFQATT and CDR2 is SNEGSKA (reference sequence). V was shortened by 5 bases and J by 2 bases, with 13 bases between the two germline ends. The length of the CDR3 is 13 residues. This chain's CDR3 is CSAYTQGTYEQYF. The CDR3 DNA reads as TGCAGTGCTTATACACAGGGAACCTACGAGCAGTACTTC.

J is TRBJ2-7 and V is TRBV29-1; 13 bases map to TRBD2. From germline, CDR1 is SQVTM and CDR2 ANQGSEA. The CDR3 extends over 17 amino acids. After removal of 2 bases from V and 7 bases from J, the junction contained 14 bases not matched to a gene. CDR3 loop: CSVEYGTSGRDRGEQYF. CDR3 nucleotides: TGCAGCGTTGAATATGGTACTAGCGGGAGGGATAGGGGAGAGCAGTACTTC.

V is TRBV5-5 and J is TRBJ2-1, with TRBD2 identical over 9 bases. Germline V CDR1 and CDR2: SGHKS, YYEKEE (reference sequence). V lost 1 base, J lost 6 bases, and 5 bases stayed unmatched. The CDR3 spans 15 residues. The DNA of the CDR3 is TGTGCCAGCAGCTTGCGGCGGGAGGGAGGCAATGAGCAGTTCTTC. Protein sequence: CASSLRREGGNEQFF.

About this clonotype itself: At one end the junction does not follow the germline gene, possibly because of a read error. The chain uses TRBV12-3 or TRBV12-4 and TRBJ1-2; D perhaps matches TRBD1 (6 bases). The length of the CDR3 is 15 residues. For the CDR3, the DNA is TGTGCCAGCAGGTTAGGGACGGGGGCGGGGATTGGCTACACCTTC. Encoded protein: CASRLGTGAGIGYTF.

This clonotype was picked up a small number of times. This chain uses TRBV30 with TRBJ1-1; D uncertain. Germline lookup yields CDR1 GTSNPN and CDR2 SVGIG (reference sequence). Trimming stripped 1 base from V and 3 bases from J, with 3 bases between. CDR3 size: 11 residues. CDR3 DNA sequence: TGTGCCTGGAGTGGGTACACTGAAGCTTTCTTT. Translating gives CAWSGYTEAFF.

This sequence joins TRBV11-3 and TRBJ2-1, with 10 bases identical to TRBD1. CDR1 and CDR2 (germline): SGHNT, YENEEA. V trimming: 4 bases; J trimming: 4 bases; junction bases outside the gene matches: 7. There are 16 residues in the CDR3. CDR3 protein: CASSSRDRGSYNEQFF. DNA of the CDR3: TGTGCCAGCAGCTCGCGGGACAGGGGAAGTTACAATGAGCAGTTCTTC.

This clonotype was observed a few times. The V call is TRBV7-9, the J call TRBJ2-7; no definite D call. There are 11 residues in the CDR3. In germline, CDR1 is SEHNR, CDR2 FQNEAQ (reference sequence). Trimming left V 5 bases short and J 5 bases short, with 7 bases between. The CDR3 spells CASSDGDEQYF. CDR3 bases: TGTGCCAGCAGCGATGGGGACGAGCAGTACTTC.

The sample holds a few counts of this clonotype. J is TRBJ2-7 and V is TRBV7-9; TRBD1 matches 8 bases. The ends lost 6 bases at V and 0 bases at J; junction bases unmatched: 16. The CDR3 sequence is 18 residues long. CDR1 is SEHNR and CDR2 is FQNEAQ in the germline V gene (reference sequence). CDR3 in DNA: TGTGCCAGCAGTTCTGTCCCGGGACAGGTGTGGGGCTCCTACGAGCAGTACTTC. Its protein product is CASSSVPGQVWGSYEQYF.

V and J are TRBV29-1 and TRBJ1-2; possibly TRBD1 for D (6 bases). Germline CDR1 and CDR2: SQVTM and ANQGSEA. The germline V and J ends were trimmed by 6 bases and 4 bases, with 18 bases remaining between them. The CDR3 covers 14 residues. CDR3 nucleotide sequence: TGCAGCGTGCGGGGAAGAGACAGGTCCTATGGCTACACCTTC. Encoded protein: CSVRGRDRSYGYTF.